Described below is a single T cell receptor (beta chain) sequence and its context. Its antigen remains unknown. The sample originates from a study of T cells in Graves' hyperthyroidism and ophthalmopathy. The study included ophthalmopathy patients with Clinical Activity Score at least 3, NOSPECS grade at least 4 and duration under 3 months. It was less than 13 ml of fresh peripheral blood that supplied the PBMCs. Study-level findings and limits: Within blood appeared most thyroid clonotypes that had expanded above 0.001. Ophthalmopathy onset followed model prediction by a median about seven months.

Amplified TCR beta CDR3 regions derived from RNA transcripts. The HTBI primer set served for first-round RT-PCR of the TCR CDR3. TCRdb passed the multiplex PCR reads through MiXCR, listing each CDR3 protein once. This sample has 490,000 or so distinct CDR3 sequences, with about 20% found just once. The CDR3 length is 14 residues. V lost 0 bases and J lost 7, with 12 bases in between. Germline V lookup: CDR1 MNHNY, CDR2 SVGAGI (reference sequence). The receptor was derived from a man between 35 and 55 years old with Graves' ophthalmopathy. This chain uses TRBV6-6 with TRBJ1-2; D remains unclear. Sequenced: blood. DNA for the CDR3: TGTGCCAGCAGTTACTCCGAAAGGGCTGGTGGCTACACCTTC. As protein: CASSYSERAGGYTF.